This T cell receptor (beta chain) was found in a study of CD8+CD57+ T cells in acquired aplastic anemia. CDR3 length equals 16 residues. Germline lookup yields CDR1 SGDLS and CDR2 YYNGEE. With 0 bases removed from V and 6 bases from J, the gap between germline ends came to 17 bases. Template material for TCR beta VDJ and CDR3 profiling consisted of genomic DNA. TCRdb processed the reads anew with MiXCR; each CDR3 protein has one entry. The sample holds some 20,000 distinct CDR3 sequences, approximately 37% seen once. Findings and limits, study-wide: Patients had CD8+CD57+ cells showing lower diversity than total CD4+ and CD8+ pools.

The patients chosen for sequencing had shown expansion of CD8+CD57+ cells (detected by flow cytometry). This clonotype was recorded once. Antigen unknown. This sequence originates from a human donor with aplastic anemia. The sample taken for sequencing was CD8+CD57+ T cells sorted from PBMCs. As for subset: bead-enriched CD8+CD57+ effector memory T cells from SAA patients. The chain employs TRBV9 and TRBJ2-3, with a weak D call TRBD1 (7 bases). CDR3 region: CASSVGYGQGGDTQYF. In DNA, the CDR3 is TGTGCCAGCAGCGTAGGCTACGGTCAGGGGGGCGATACGCAGTATTTT.